The 17 T cell receptor beta chains presented below share a single source sample, sequenced in a study of blood T cell repertoires in COVID-19. TCRdb keeps only in-frame clones here, not all; method: immunoSEQ multiplex PCR. The table has under 250,000 clones, around nine tenths seen once. Sequences were obtained from peripheral blood. Receptor source: a woman in her sixties who had recovered from COVID-19.

Turning to this clone: Different DNA sequences within this sample yield the same CDR3. The chain combines TRBV5-1 with TRBJ2-5, with TRBD2 matching over 7 bases. Germline CDR1 SGHRS, CDR2 YFSETQ. This CDR3 is built from 14 residues. The J segment lost 3 bases and the V segment lost 2 bases, leaving 4 bases of the junction unmatched. CDR3 loop: CASSFGTSEETQYF. The CDR3 DNA sequence: TGCGCCAGCAGCTTCGGTACTAGCGAAGAGACCCAGTACTTC.

This chain connects TRBV6-2 or TRBV6-3 to TRBJ2-1; TRBD2 might be the D (6 bases). From germline, CDR1 is MNHEY and CDR2 SVGEGT. The V and J ends lost 5 bases and 0 bases respectively, with 11 bases between them. The CDR3 runs to 15 residues. CDR3 nucleotide sequence: TGTGCCAGCAGTCGGAGGACTAACTCCTACAATGAGCAGTTCTTC. This codes for CASSRRTNSYNEQFF.

The CDR3 is CASSLTGIKTEAFF. CDR3 nucleotide sequence: TGCGCCAGCAGCTTGACAGGGATCAAAACTGAAGCTTTCTTT. The rearrangement links TRBV5-1 to TRBJ1-1; TRBD1 might be the D (6 bases). Trimming pared 1 base from V and 5 bases from J, leaving 12 bases between. Germline lookup yields CDR1 SGHRS and CDR2 YFSETQ. This CDR3 has 14 residues.

J is TRBJ2-7 and V is TRBV3-1 (or the pseudogene TRBV3-2); D gene uncertain. Germline V lookup: CDR1 LGHDT, CDR2 YNNKEL (reference sequence). V gave up 0 bases and J gave up 5 bases, with 17 bases separating them. The CDR3 has 16 residues. The CDR3 region is CASSQDGPPPSHEQYF. For the CDR3, the DNA is TGTGCCAGCAGCCAAGATGGGCCACCGCCAAGCCACGAGCAGTACTTC.

The chain has TRBV2 and TRBJ1-5; 7 nucleotides line up with TRBD1. Losses at the gene ends were 7 bases for V and 0 bases for J; bases not matched to a gene: 6. The germline V gene encodes CDR1 SNHLY and CDR2 FYNNEI. The CDR3 runs to 15 residues. CDR3 loop: CASNRQGLSNQPQHF. The CDR3 region has the DNA TGTGCCAGCAACCGACAGGGCCTTAGCAATCAGCCCCAGCATTTT.

The rearrangement uses TRBV11-3 and TRBJ2-7, with D uncertain. This CDR3 has 14 amino acids. V was trimmed by 4 bases and J by 2 bases, leaving 12 bases between them. Germline V gene sequence: CDR1 SGHNT, CDR2 YENEEA. The CDR3 DNA reads as TGTGCCAGCAGCTCATACAGAACCCCCTACGAGCAGTACTTC. Its translation is CASSSYRTPYEQYF.

In nucleotides, the CDR3 is TGTGCCAGCAGTCCGACAGGGGCCGTTGAAGCTTTCTTT. Translating gives CASSPTGAVEAFF. This chain uses TRBV7-9 with TRBJ1-1, with TRBD1 identical over 8 bases. The CDR3 is 13 residues long. Trimming at V came to 6 bases and at J to 7 bases, leaving 7 bases not matched to a gene. Germline V gene data show CDR1 as SEHNR and CDR2 as FQNEAQ (reference sequence).

This sequence joins TRBV28 and TRBJ1-2, with 8 positions matching TRBD1. Germline V gene data show CDR1 as MDHEN and CDR2 as SYDVKM. The CDR3 spans 12 residues. J was trimmed by 7 bases and V by 5 bases; bases with no gene match: 3. The DNA of the CDR3 is TGTGCCAGCAGTCCGGGACAGGTTGGCTACACCTTC. Translation gives CASSPGQVGYTF.

The chain has TRBV9 and TRBJ2-3; 14 nucleotides match TRBD2. V dropped 4 bases and J dropped 4; count of bases not matched to a gene: 5. The CDR3 totals 16 residues. Germline V CDR1 and CDR2: SGDLS, YYNGEE. CDR3 sequence: CASSPRLAGGSDTQYF. CDR3 in DNA: TGTGCCAGCAGCCCCCGACTAGCGGGGGGGTCAGATACGCAGTATTTT.

This chain joins TRBV6-1 and TRBJ1-3; no clear D gene. Germline V gene lookup returns CDR1 MNHNS and CDR2 SASEGT. CDR3 size: 14 residues. V was pared by 3 bases and J by 3 bases, with 9 bases between. The CDR3 DNA follows: TGTGCCAGCAGTGAGGCGGGGTATGGAAACACCATATATTTT. It is translated as CASSEAGYGNTIYF.

The rearrangement uses TRBV5-6 and TRBJ1-5; TRBD1 matches 9 bases. The CDR3 totals 17 residues. V shed 3 bases and J 5 bases; nucleotides not matched to a gene: 12. Germline CDR1 reads SGHDT; CDR2 reads YYEEEE. Here the CDR3 reads CASSSQMGQGIDQPQHF. The CDR3 coding sequence is TGTGCCAGCAGCTCCCAGATGGGACAGGGAATCGATCAGCCCCAGCATTTT. Looking up the rest from reference TRBV5-6 and TRBJ1-5 gives the full variable domain: DAGVTQSPTHLIKTRGQQVTLRCSPKSGHDTVSWYQQALGQGPQFIFQYYEEEERQRGNFPDRFSGHQFPNYSSELNVNALLLGDSALYLCASSSQMGQGIDQPQHFGDGTRLSIL.

This sequence joins TRBV24-1 and TRBJ2-7, with D unresolved. The CDR3 totals 13 residues. Per germline, CDR1 KGHDR and CDR2 SFDVKD. Trimming left V 4 bases short and J 7 bases short, with 13 bases between. The CDR3 protein is CATSDGPPGEQYF. The CDR3 region has the DNA TGTGCCACCAGTGACGGTCCGCCGGGTGAGCAGTACTTC.

This chain links TRBV2 with TRBJ2-1; 7 bases align to TRBD1. V was clipped by 6 bases and J by 4 bases; unmatched bases: 6. The germline CDR1 and CDR2 sequences are SNHLY and FYNNEI. The CDR3 length is 14 residues. CDR3 nucleotides: TGTGCCAGCAGAGGGACAGACCGATACAATGAGCAGTTCTTC. This translates into CASRGTDRYNEQFF. Looking up the rest from reference TRBV2 and TRBJ2-1 gives the full variable domain: EPEVTQTPSHQVTQMGQEVILRCVPISNHLYFYWYRQILGQKVEFLVSFYNNEISEKSEIFDDQFSVERPDGSNFTLKIRSTKLEDSAMYFCASRGTDRYNEQFFGPGTRLTVL.

The rearrangement joins TRBV5-4 to TRBJ1-2; 7 bases are a match to TRBD1. V trimming: 1 base; J trimming: 1 base; junction bases outside the gene matches: 10. This CDR3 is 17 amino acids long. The germline V gene has CDR1 SGHNT and CDR2 YYREEE (reference sequence). CDR3 bases: TGTGCCAGCAGCTTGCTGGACGGGGGACAGCTTAACTATGGCTACACCTTC. It codes for CASSLLDGGQLNYGYTF.

This clone was seen once. The chain links TRBV19 to TRBJ1-2, with 11 positions matching TRBD1. Trimming took 6 bases from V and 8 from J; bases not matched to a gene: 11. CDR3 length: 15 amino acids. CDR1 is LNHDA and CDR2 is SQIVND in the germline V gene (reference sequence). The CDR3 DNA follows: TGTGCCAGTAGCGCCGGGACAGGGGGTTCGTGGGGCTACACCTTC. This gives the protein CASSAGTGGSWGYTF.

The chain couples TRBV7-2 to TRBJ1-5, with D possibly TRBD1 on 5 matching bases. The germline V gene has CDR1 SGHTA and CDR2 FQGNSA. This CDR3 has 15 amino acids. V lost 2 bases and J 5 bases, leaving 13 bases between the germline ends. CDR3 amino acids: CASSLRLGGDQPQHF. CDR3 DNA: TGTGCCAGCAGCTTAAGGTTAGGAGGGGATCAGCCCCAGCATTTT.

This clone has only a few counts. The CDR3 nucleotides are TGCGCCAGCAGCCAAGGGGAGGCCAAAAACATTCAGTACTTC. Amino acids: CASSQGEAKNIQYF. The chain couples TRBV4-1 to TRBJ2-4, with D possibly being TRBD2 (5 bases). V dropped 1 base and J dropped 1 base, with 5 bases sitting between them. Germline CDR1 MGHRA, CDR2 YSYEKL. This CDR3 has 14 amino acids.